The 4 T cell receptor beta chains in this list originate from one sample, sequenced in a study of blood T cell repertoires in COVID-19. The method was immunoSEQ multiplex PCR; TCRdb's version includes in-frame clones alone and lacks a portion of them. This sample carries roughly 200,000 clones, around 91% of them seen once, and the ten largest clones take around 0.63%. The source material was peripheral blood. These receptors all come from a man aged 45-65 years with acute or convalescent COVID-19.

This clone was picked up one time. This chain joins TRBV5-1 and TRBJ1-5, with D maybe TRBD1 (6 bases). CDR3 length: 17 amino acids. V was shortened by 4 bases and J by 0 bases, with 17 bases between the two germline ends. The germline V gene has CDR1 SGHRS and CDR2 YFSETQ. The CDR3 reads CASSPGSGAYSNQPQHF. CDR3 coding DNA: TGCGCCAGCAGCCCAGGCTCAGGGGCGTATAGCAATCAGCCCCAGCATTTT.

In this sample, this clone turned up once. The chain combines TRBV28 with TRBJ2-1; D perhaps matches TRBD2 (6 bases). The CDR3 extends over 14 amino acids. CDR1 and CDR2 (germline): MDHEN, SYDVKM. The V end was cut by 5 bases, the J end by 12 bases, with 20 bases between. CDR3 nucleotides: TGTGCCAGCAGTCCCCCGGGACTCGCAGGACGGCAGTTCTTC. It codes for CASSPPGLAGRQFF.

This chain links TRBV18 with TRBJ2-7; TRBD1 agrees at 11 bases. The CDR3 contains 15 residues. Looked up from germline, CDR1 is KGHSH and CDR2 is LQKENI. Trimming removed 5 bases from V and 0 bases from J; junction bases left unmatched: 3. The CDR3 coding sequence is TGTGCCAGCTCATTCGGGACAGGGGGCTCCTACGAGCAGTACGTC. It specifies CASSFGTGGSYEQYV.

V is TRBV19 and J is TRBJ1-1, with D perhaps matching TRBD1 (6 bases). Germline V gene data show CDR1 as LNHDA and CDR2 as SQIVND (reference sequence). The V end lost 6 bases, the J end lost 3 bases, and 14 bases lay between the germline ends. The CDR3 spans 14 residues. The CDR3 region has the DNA TGTGCCAGTAGAAGGGCTACAGGGTACACTGAAGCTTTCTTT. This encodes CASRRATGYTEAFF.